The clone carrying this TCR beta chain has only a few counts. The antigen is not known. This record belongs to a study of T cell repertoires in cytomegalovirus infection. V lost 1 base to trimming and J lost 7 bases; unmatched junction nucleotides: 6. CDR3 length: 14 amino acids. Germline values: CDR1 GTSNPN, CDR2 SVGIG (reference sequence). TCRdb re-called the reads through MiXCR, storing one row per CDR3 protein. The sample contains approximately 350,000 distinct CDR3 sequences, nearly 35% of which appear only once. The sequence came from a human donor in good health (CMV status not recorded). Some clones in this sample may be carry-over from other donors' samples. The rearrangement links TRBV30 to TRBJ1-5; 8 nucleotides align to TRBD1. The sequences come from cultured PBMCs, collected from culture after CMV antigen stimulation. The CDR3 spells CAWSDPTGGQPQHF. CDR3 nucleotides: TGTGCCTGGAGTGATCCCACAGGGGGACAGCCCCAGCATTTT.